What follows describes a single T cell receptor (beta chain). The antigen is unknown. This sample is part of a study of metastatic and nonmetastatic thyroid tumors. About the study: Repertoires were compared across blood and tumor or nodule tissue from malignant and benign thyroid patients. General study points: When malignant thyroid tumors were compared with benign nodules, TCR beta diversity was reportedly significantly higher in the malignant tumors. This held in both blood and tumor samples.

In the authors' methods: The distant-metastasis classifier for papillary thyroid cancer was built from CDR3 differences across clinicopathological groups. TCRdb recomputed clones from the PCR reads via MiXCR. Clone size and V and J calls follow TCRdb, not the original study. This table holds 15,000 to 20,000 clones, 30% to 40% found once. All patients were treatment-naive before thyroid surgery. The V gene end was trimmed by 6 bases and the J gene end by 7 bases; junction bases not matched to a gene: 8. Germline CDR1 MDHEN, CDR2 SYDVKM. The CDR3 runs to 15 residues. The receptor was derived from a female donor with papillary thyroid cancer or a benign thyroid nodule (not recorded which). Some clones in this sample may be carry-over from other donors' samples. This rearrangement joins TRBV28 to TRBJ1-6; 8 bases match TRBD1. Input material: tumor tissue. This CDR3 is CASSRTGFANSPLHF. DNA of the CDR3: TGTGCCAGCAGCCGGACAGGGTTTGCAAATTCACCCCTCCACTTT. Complete variable domain (other parts from reference TRBV28 and TRBJ1-6): DVKVTQSSRYLVKRTGEKVFLECVQDMDHENMFWYRQDPGLGLRLIYFSYDVKMKEKGDIPEGYSVSREKKERFSLILESASTNQTSMYLCASSRTGFANSPLHFGNGTRLTVT.